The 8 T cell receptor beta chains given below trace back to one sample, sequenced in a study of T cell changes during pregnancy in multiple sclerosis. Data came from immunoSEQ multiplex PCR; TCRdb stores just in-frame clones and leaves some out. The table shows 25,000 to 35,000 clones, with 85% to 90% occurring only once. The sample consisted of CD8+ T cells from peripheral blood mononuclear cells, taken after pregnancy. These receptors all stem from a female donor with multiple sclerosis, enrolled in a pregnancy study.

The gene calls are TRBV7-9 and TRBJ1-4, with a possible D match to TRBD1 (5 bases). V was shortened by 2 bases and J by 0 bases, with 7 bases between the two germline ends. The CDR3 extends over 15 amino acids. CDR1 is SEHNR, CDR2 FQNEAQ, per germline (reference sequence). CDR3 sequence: CASSLQGPTNEKLFF. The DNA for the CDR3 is TGTGCCAGCAGCTTACAGGGCCCAACTAATGAAAAACTGTTTTTT.

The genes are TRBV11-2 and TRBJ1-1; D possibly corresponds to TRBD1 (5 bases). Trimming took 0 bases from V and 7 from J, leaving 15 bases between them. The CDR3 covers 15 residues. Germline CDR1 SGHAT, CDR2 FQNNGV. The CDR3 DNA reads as TGTGCCAGCAGCTTAGATGGGGGAGGGCTGGATGAAGCTTTCTTT. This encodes CASSLDGGGLDEAFF.

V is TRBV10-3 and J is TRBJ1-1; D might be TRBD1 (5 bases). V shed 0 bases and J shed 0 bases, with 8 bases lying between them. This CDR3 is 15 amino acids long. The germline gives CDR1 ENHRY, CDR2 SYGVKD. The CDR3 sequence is CAISESRGMNTEAFF. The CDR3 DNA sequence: TGTGCCATCAGTGAGTCAAGGGGAATGAACACTGAAGCTTTCTTT.

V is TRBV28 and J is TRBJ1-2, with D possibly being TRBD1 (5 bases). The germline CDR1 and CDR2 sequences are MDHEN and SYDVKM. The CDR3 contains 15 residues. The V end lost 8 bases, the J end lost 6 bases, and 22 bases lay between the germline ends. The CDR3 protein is CASAFLRGDVNGYTF. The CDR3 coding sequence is TGTGCCAGCGCCTTCCTACGGGGGGACGTTAATGGCTACACCTTC.

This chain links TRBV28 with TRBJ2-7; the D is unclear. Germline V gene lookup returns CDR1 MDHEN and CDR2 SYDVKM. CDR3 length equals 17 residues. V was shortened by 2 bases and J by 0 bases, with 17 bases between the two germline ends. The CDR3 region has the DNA TGTGCCAGCAGTTTAAATCTTGAGGATCCTTACTCCTACGAGCAGTACTTC. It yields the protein CASSLNLEDPYSYEQYF.

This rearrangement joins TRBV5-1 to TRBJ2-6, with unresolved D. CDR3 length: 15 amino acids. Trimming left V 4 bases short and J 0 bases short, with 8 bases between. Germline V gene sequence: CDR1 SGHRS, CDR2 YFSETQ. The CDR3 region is CASSAGYSGANVLTF. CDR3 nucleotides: TGCGCCAGCAGCGCAGGATACTCTGGGGCCAACGTCCTGACTTTC.

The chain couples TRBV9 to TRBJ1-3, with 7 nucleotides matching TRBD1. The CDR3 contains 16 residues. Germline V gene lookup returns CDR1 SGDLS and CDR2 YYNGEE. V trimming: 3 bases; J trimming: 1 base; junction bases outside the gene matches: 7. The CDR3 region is CASSGAGGRSGNTIYF. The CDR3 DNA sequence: TGTGCCAGCAGCGGAGCAGGGGGTCGTTCTGGAAACACCATATATTTT. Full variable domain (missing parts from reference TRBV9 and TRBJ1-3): DSGVTQTPKHLITATGQRVTLRCSPRSGDLSVYWYQQSLDQGLQFLIQYYNGEERAKGNILERFSAQQFPDLHSELNLSSLELGDSALYFCASSGAGGRSGNTIYFGEGSWLTVV.

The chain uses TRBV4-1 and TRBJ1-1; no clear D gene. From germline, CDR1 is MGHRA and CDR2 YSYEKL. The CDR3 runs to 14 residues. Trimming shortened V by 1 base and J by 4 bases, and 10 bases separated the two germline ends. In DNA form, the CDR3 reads TGCGCCAGCAGCCAAGGTGTGTCAGTCACTGAAGCTTTCTTT. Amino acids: CASSQGVSVTEAFF.